This TCR beta chain was sequenced for a study of chemoradiotherapy in HPV16-positive cancers. Per germline, CDR1 MNHEY and CDR2 SMNVEV (reference sequence). CDR3 size: 14 residues. Trimming at V came to 6 bases and at J to 6 bases, leaving 5 bases not matched to a gene. The table came from immunoSEQ multiplex PCR; TCRdb's copy has only in-frame clones and leaves some out. Here the sample spans 20,000 to 25,000 clones, 70% to 90% being singletons. The input for sequencing was blood, taken from a patient who underwent chemoradiotherapy. This clonotype was sampled from a human donor with HPV-associated anogenital cancer. This chain uses TRBV27 with TRBJ2-3; 11 bases match TRBD1. CDR3 protein: CASRGDRGYDTQYF. In DNA form, the CDR3 reads TGTGCCAGCAGGGGGGACAGGGGGTACGATACGCAGTATTTT.